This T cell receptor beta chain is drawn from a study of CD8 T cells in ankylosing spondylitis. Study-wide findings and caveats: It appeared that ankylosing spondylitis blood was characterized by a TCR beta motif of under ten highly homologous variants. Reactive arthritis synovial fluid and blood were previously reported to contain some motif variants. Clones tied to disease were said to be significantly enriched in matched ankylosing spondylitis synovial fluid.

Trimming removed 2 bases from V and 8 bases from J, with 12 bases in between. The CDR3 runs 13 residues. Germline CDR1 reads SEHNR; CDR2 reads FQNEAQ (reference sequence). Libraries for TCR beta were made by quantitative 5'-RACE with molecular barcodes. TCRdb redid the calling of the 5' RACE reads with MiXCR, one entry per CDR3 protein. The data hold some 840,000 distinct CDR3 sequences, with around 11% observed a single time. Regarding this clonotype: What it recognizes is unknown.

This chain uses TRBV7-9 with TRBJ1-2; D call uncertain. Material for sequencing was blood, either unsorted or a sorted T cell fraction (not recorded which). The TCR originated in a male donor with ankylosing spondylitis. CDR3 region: CASSLTPARGYTF. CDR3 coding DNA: TGTGCCAGCAGCTTAACCCCAGCGAGGGGCTACACCTTC.